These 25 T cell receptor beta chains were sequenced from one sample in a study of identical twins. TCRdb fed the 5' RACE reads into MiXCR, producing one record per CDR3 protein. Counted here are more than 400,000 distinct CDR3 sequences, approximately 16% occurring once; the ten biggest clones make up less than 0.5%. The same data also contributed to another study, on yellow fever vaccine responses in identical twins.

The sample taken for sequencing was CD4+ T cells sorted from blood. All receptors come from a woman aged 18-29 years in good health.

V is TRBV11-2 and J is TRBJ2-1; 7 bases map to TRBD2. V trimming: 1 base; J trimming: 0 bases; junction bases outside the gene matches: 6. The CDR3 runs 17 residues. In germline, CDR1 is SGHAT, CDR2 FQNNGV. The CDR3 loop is CASSLGVLASSYNEQFF. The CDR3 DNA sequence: TGTGCCAGCAGCTTAGGGGTACTAGCGAGCTCCTACAATGAGCAGTTCTTC.

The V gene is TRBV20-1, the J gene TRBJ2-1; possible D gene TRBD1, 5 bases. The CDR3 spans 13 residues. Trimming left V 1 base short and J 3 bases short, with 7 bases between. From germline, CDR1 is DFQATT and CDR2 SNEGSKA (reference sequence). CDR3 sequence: CSARVDSYNEQFF. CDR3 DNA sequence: TGCAGTGCTAGAGTTGACAGCTACAATGAGCAGTTCTTC.

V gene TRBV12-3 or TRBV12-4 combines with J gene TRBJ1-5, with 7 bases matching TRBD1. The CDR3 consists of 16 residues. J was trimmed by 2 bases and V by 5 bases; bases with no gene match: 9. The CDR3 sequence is CASSHRDRAGNQPQHF. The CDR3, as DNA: TGTGCCAGCAGTCACCGTGACAGGGCCGGCAATCAGCCCCAGCATTTT.

The CDR3 sequence: CASIRGGTSTGELFF. The CDR3 DNA reads TGTGCCAGCATACGAGGGGGGACTAGCACCGGGGAGCTGTTTTTT. The chain joins TRBV2 to TRBJ2-2, with 8 bases that match TRBD2. V dropped 7 bases and J dropped 4; count of bases not matched to a gene: 8. This CDR3 region has 15 residues. Germline V gene lookup returns CDR1 SNHLY and CDR2 FYNNEI.

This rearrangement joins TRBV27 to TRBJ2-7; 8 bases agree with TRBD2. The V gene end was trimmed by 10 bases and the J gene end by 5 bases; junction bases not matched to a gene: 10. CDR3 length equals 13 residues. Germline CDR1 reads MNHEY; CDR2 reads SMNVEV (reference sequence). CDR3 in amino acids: CATRSGSGNEQYF. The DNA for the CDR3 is TGTGCCACCAGAAGCGGGAGTGGCAACGAGCAGTACTTC.

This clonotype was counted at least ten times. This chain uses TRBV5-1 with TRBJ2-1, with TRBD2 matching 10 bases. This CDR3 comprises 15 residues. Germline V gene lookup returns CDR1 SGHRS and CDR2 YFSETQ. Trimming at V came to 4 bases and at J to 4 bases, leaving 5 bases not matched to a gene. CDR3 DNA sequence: TGCGCCAGCAGCCGTGGACTAGCGGATTACAATGAGCAGTTCTTC. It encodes CASSRGLADYNEQFF.

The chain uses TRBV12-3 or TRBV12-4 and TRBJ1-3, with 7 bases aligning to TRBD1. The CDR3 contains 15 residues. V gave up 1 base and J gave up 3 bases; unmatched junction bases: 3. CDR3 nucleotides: TGTGCCAGCAGTTTAGGGGACAGTAATGGAAACACCATATATTTT. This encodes CASSLGDSNGNTIYF.

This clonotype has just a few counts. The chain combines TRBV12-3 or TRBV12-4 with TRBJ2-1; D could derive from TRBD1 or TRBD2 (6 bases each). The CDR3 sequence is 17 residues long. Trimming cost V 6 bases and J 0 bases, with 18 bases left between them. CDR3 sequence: CASSPMGAGRSYNEQFF. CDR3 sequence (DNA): TGTGCCAGCAGCCCTATGGGGGCGGGACGCTCCTACAATGAGCAGTTCTTC.

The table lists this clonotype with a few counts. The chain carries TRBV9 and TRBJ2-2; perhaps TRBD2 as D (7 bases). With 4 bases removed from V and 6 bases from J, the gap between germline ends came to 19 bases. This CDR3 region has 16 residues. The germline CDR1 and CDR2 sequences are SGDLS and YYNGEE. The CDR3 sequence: CASSPKRGGAAGELFF. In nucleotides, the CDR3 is TGTGCCAGCAGCCCGAAGAGGGGGGGGGCGGCCGGGGAGCTGTTTTTT.

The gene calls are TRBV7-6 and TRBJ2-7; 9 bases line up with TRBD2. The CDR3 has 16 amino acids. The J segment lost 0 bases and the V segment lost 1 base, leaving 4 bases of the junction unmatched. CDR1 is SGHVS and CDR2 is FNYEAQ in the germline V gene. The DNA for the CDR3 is TGTGCCAGCAGCTTAGTTGGCGGGGGGGACTCCTACGAGCAGTACGTC. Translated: CASSLVGGGDSYEQYV.

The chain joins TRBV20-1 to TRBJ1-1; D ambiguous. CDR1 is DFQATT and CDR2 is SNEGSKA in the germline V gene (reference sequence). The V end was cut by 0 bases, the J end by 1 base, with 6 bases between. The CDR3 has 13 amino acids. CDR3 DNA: TGCAGTGCTAGAGATTTCGGGAACACTGAAGCTTTCTTT. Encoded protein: CSARDFGNTEAFF.

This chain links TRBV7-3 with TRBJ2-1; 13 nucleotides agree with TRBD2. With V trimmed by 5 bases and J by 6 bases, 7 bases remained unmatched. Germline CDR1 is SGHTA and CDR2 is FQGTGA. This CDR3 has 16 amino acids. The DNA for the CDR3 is TGTGCCAGCAGCAGGACTAGCGGGAGTACGATCAATGAGCAGTTCTTC. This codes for CASSRTSGSTINEQFF. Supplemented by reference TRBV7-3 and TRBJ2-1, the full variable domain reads GAGVSQTPSNKVTEKGKYVELRCDPISGHTALYWYRQSLGQGPEFLIYFQGTGAADDSGLPNDRFFAVRPEGSVSTLKIQRTERGDSAVYLCASSRTSGSTINEQFFGPGTRLTVL.

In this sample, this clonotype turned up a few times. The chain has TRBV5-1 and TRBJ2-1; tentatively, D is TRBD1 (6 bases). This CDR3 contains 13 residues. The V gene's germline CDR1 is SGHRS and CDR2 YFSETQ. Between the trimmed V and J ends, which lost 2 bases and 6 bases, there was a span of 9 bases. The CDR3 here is CASSFETGNEQFF. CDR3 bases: TGCGCCAGCAGCTTTGAGACAGGCAATGAGCAGTTCTTC.

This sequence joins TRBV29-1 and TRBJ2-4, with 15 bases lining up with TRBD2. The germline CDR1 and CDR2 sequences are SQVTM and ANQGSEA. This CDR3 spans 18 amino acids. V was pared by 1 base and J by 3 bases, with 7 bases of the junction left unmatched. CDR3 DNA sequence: TGCAGCGTTGAAGGGGGGACTAGCGGGAGGACGGTCAAAAACATTCAGTACTTC. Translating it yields CSVEGGTSGRTVKNIQYF.

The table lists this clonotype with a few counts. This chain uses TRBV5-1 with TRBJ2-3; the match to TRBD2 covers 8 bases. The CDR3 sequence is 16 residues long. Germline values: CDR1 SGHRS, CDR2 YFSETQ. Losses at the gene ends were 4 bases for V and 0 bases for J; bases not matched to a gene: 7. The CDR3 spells CASSAWTSRSTDTQYF. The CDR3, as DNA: TGCGCCAGCAGCGCCTGGACTAGCCGAAGCACAGATACGCAGTATTTT.

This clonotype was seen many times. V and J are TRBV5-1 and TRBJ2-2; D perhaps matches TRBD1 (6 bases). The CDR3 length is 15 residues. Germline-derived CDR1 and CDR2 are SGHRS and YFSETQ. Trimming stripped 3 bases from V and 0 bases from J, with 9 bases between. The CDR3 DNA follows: TGCGCCAGCAGCTCGAGGACAGCGAACACCGGGGAGCTGTTTTTT. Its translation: CASSSRTANTGELFF.

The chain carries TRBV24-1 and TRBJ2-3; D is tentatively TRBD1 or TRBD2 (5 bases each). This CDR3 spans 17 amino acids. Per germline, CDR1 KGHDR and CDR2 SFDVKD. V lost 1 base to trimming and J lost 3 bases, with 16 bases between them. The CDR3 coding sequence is TGTGCCACCAGTGATTTACGGGGCCAGGGTGGGACAGATACGCAGTATTTT. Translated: CATSDLRGQGGTDTQYF.

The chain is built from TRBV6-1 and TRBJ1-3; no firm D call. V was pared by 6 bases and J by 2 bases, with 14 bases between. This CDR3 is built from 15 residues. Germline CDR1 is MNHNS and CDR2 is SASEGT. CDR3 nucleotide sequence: TGTGCCAGCAGCCCTTTCGGGAGTACTGGAAACACCATATATTTT. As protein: CASSPFGSTGNTIYF.

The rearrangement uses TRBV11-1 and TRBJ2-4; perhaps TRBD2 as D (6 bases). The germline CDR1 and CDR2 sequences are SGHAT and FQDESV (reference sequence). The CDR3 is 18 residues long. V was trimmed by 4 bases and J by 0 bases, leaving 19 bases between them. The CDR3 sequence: CASSYRDLEFQAKNIQYF. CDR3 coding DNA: TGTGCCAGCAGCTACCGGGACTTAGAGTTCCAAGCCAAAAACATTCAGTACTTC.

The DNA for the CDR3 is TGTGCCAGCAGCCAAGGGCGGGGGCTAGCGGGAGTGTGGTACTTC. It specifies CASSQGRGLAGVWYF. The rearrangement joins TRBV14 to TRBJ2-7, with 10 positions matching TRBD2. V dropped 1 base and J dropped 12; count of bases not matched to a gene: 12. The CDR3 runs to 15 residues. Looked up from germline, CDR1 is SGHDN and CDR2 is FVKESK.

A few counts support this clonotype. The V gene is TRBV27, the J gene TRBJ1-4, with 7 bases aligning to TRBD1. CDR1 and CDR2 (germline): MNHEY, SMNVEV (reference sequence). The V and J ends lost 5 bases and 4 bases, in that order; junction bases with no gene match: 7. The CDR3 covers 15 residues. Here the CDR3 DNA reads TGTGCCAGCAGTCCCACAGGGGCTAGTAATGAAAAACTGTTTTTT. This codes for CASSPTGASNEKLFF.

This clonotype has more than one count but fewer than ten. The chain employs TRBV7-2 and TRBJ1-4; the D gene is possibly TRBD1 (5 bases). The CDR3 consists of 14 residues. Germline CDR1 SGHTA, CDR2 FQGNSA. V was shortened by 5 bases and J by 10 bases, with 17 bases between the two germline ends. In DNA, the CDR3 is TGTGCCAGCAGCCCCACAGGTGGATGGGGAAAACTGTTTTTT. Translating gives CASSPTGGWGKLFF.

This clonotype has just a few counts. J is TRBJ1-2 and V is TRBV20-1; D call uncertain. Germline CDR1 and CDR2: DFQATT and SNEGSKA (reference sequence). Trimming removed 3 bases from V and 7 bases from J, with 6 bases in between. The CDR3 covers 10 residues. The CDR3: CSASRAGYTF. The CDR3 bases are TGCAGTGCTAGTAGGGCTGGCTACACCTTC.

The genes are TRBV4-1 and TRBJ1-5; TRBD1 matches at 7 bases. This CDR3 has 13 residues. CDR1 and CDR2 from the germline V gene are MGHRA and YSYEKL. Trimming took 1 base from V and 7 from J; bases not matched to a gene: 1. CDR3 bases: TGCGCCAGCAGCCAAGCAGGGGGACAGCCCCAGCATTTT. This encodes CASSQAGGQPQHF.

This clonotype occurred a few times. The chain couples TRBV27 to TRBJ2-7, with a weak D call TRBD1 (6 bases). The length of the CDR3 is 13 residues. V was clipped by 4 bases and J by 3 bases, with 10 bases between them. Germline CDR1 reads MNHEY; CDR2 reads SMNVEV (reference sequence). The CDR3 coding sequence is TGTGCCAGCAGTTCGTTGGACAGCTACGAGCAGTACGTC. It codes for CASSSLDSYEQYV.